This TCR beta chain was identified in a study of T-cell reconstitution after alpha-beta-depleted transplantation in children. Study-level results: Alpha-beta T cells about two months after transplant reportedly derived from several hundred expanded graft clones.

The CDR3 loop spans 16 amino acids. CDR1 and CDR2 from the germline V gene are SEHNR and FQNEAQ (reference sequence). Deletions cut 6 bases from V and 0 bases from J, with 15 bases between. This clonotype was counted many times. What it binds is unknown. Unique molecular identifiers were used to barcode this TCRbeta library. MiXCR was run by TCRdb on the PCR reads, yielding one entry per CDR3 protein. This table has some 550,000 distinct CDR3 sequences, roughly 23% appearing once. This receptor was taken from a boy younger than two who had a stem cell transplant for acute myeloid leukemia, so the T cells may come from the graft donor. V usage is TRBV7-9 and J usage is TRBJ1-3; the D gene is possibly TRBD1 (5 bases). The sequenced sample was PBMCs, mostly from graft donor cells, obtained 360 days after TCRalphabeta/CD19-depleted stem cell transplant. CDR3 nucleotides: TGTGCCAGCAGTTTGGCCAGGGCCTACTCTGGAAACACCATATATTTT. Amino acid sequence: CASSLARAYSGNTIYF.